The rows below give T cell receptor beta chains drawn from one sample of a study of T cell changes during pregnancy in multiple sclerosis. This table comes from immunoSEQ multiplex PCR, and its TCRdb copy is limited to in-frame clones, with some not included. The table lists roughly 47,000 clones, roughly nine tenths of them singletons. The specimen was CD4+ T cells from peripheral blood mononuclear cells, collected after pregnancy. The receptors were gathered from a female donor with multiple sclerosis, enrolled in a pregnancy study. CDR3s include the opening cysteine and the closing phenylalanine or tryptophan. A D gene is named only where the DNA matches it firmly. Clone size appears in some rows only: once, few, many, or a class for an expanded clone.

v_gene	d_gene	abundance	j_gene	CDR3nt	CDR3aa
TRBV28	TRBD2	NA	TRBJ2-1	TGTGCCAGCACTAAGGGGACTAGCGGGAGGTATGAGCAGTTCTTC	CASTKGTSGRYEQFF
TRBV10-3	TRBD2	NA	TRBJ2-3	TGTGCCATCAGTGAAGGGACTAGCGGGAGCACAGATACGCAGTATTTT	CAISEGTSGSTDTQYF
TRBV7-2	TRBD2	NA	TRBJ2-3	TGTGCCAGCAGCTTAGTCCTAGCGGGACCCACAGATACGCAGTATTTT	CASSLVLAGPTDTQYF
TRBV7-2	NA	NA	TRBJ1-5	TGTGCCAGCAGCTTAGGCGGGGGGCATCAGCCCCAGCATTTT	CASSLGGGHQPQHF
TRBV4-1	TRBD1	NA	TRBJ2-5	TGCGCCAGCAGCCAAGCTGCCAGGGACAGGGTTGAGACCCAGTACTTC	CASSQAARDRVETQYF
TRBV11-2	NA	NA	TRBJ2-3	TGTGCCAGCAGCCCGACACCTCTCACAGATACGCAGTATTTT	CASSPTPLTDTQYF
TRBV5-6	TRBD2	NA	TRBJ2-5	TGTGCCAGCAGCATGGGACTAGCGGGAGAGAGGGAGACCCAGTACTTC	CASSMGLAGERETQYF
TRBV10-2	TRBD1	few	TRBJ2-7	TGCGCCAGCAGTGAGTCAAACAGGGGGACCTACGAGCAGTACTTC	CASSESNRGTYEQYF
TRBV7-2	NA	NA	TRBJ2-3	TGTGCCAGCAGCTTACAGGGTTCGGATACGCAGTATTTT	CASSLQGSDTQYF
TRBV29-1	NA	NA	TRBJ2-1	TGCAGCGGTATCCGGCAGGGTGCTTTCAATGAGCAGTTCTTC	CSGIRQGAFNEQFF
TRBV30	TRBD2	NA	TRBJ2-7	TGTGCCTGGAGTGTCCTAGCGGGAGGCGAGCAGTACTTC	CAWSVLAGGEQYF
TRBV7-2	TRBD1	few	TRBJ2-1	TGTGCCAGCAGCTCCCCGAAAGCCCAGACAGGGAGCTCCTACAATGAGCAGTTCTTC	CASSSPKAQTGSSYNEQFF
TRBV5-1	TRBD1	NA	TRBJ1-1	TGCGCCAGCAGCTCGTTGAGGGGGCGTCGAGAAGCTTTCTTT	CASSSLRGRREAFF
TRBV6-1	NA	few	TRBJ2-7	TGTGCCAGCAACGACTACTACGAGCAGTACTTC	CASNDYYEQYF
TRBV19	NA	once	TRBJ2-4	TGTGCCAGTAGAGCCTCCCCGAGCAACATTCAGTACTTC	CASRASPSNIQYF
TRBV7-6	TRBD2	NA	TRBJ2-1	TGTGCCAGCAGCTTAGACCCAGCGGGAGGGGGGAATGAGCAGTTCTTC	CASSLDPAGGGNEQFF
TRBV30	NA	NA	TRBJ1-1	TGTGCCTGGAGTTGGCGGACTGAAGCTTTCTTT	CAWSWRTEAFF
TRBV2	NA	NA	TRBJ2-1	TGTGCCAAGAGTGGGCTCTACAATGAGCAGTTCTTC	CAKSGLYNEQFF
TRBV7-6	NA	NA	TRBJ1-2	TGTGCCAGCAGCCTAAACAGGGAGAATGGCTACACCTTC	CASSLNRENGYTF
TRBV11-2	TRBD2	NA	TRBJ2-7	TGTGCCAGCAGCCGAACCGGGACTAGCGGAGTCTACGAGCAGTACTTC	CASSRTGTSGVYEQYF
TRBV5-4	NA	many	TRBJ2-1	TGTGCCAGCAGCCCAGAAGGTGGGACATCCTTTGAGCAGTTCTTC	CASSPEGGTSFEQFF
TRBV19	TRBD2	NA	TRBJ2-1	TGTGCCAGTAGTTTCCCCGGGACTAGCGGGGGGGTTAATGAGCAGTTCTTC	CASSFPGTSGGVNEQFF
TRBV7-8	TRBD2	NA	TRBJ2-3	TGTGCCAGCAGCTTAGTTGGCGGGGGGGATACGCAGTATTTT	CASSLVGGGDTQYF
TRBV6-1	NA	NA	TRBJ2-7	TGTGCCAGCAGTCGCTCCTACGAGCAGTACTTC	CASSRSYEQYF
TRBV19	TRBD1	NA	TRBJ1-4	TGTGCCAGTACCCCCCGGGCACAGGGGAGCGAAAAACTGTTTTTT	CASTPRAQGSEKLFF
TRBV7-2	TRBD2	NA	TRBJ2-1	TGTGCCAGCAGCTTAGCTAGCGGGAGGGCCGAAAATGAGCAGTTCTTC	CASSLASGRAENEQFF
TRBV4-2	TRBD1	few	TRBJ1-2	TGTGCCAGCAGCCCATCGGGACAGGGGGCGACTTGGGGCTACACCTTC	CASSPSGQGATWGYTF
TRBV7-2	TRBD1	NA	TRBJ1-3	TGTGCCAGCAGCGTGACAGGGGGCGGAAACACCATATATTTT	CASSVTGGGNTIYF
TRBV29-1	TRBD2	NA	TRBJ2-5	TGCAGCGTTGCCGACGGGAGGAAGCAGGAGACCCAGTACTTC	CSVADGRKQETQYF
TRBV7-3	NA	NA	TRBJ1-1	TGTGCCAGCAGCCCCCGGGGGGAGCCGAACACTGAAGCTTTCTTT	CASSPRGEPNTEAFF
TRBV30	TRBD1	NA	TRBJ1-1	TGTGCCTGGATCCCGGGACAGGGCCTGGGGAACACTGAAGCTTTCTTT	CAWIPGQGLGNTEAFF
TRBV11-1	NA	NA	TRBJ2-7	TGTGCCAGCAGCCCCTCTATCGATCGCCCCTACGAGCAGTACTTC	CASSPSIDRPYEQYF
TRBV27	TRBD1	NA	TRBJ2-7	TGTGCCAGCAGTTCCCCGGGACAGGGCTACGAGCAGTACTTC	CASSSPGQGYEQYF
TRBV10-3	NA	NA	TRBJ2-5	TGTGCCATCAGTGAGTCGAAAGGGGGTCGAGAGACCCAGTACTTC	CAISESKGGRETQYF
TRBV25-1	TRBD1	NA	TRBJ2-2	TGTGCCAGCAGTGAATTGGGGACAGGGAACACCGGGGAGCTGTTTTTT	CASSELGTGNTGELFF
TRBV19	TRBD1	once	TRBJ2-3	TGTGCCAGTAGTGGACAGGGGCACGTAGATACGCAGTATTTT	CASSGQGHVDTQYF
TRBV5-1	NA	NA	TRBJ2-1	TGCGCCAGCAGCTTACAGACAACCTACAATGAGCAGTTCTTC	CASSLQTTYNEQFF
TRBV19	TRBD2	NA	TRBJ2-3	TGTGTCACTAGCGAGCCCCCTGGAGATACGCAGTATTTT	CVTSEPPGDTQYF
TRBV6-6	NA	once	TRBJ1-3	TGTGCCAGCAGTTTCCAGGGGTCCCTAGGAAACACCATATATTTT	CASSFQGSLGNTIYF
TRBV28	NA	NA	TRBJ2-7	TGTGCCAGCAGCACGATTGGGGCTCCCTGGGGCGAGCAGTACTTC	CASSTIGAPWGEQYF
TRBV5-1	TRBD1	NA	TRBJ1-2	TGCGCCAGCAGCTTGGACTACCAAGGGGCGGACAGGCACTATGGCTACACCTTC	CASSLDYQGADRHYGYTF
TRBV5-1	NA	NA	TRBJ2-7	TGCGCCAGCAGCGAGTCGGCGGAACTTTACGAGCAGTACTTC	CASSESAELYEQYF
TRBV29-1	NA	NA	TRBJ2-7	TGCAGCGCCACGGACATCAAGAGCTCCTACGAGCAGTACTTC	CSATDIKSSYEQYF
TRBV7-9	NA	NA	TRBJ2-5	TGTGCCAGCAGCCAGGGGTCGTGGGAGACCCAGTACTTC	CASSQGSWETQYF
TRBV9	NA	NA	TRBJ2-7	TGTGCCAGCAGCGTAGCTAGTAGGGGCTTCTCCTACGAGCAGTACTTC	CASSVASRGFSYEQYF
TRBV5-4	NA	NA	TRBJ2-2	TGTGCCAGCAGCCTCTCCGGCGGGTGGAGCACCGGGGAGCTGTTTTTT	CASSLSGGWSTGELFF
TRBV6-1	TRBD1	NA	TRBJ2-7	TGTGCCACCCTCGACAGGGGGCTTACCGAGCAGTACTTC	CATLDRGLTEQYF
TRBV29-1	NA	NA	TRBJ1-2	TGCAGCGTTGTTTCACGGAACTATGGCTACACCTTC	CSVVSRNYGYTF
TRBV2	NA	NA	TRBJ2-2	TGTGCCAGCAGTGAAGCGCGGCAGCTTGTCGCCGGGGAGCTGTTTTTT	CASSEARQLVAGELFF
TRBV5-6	TRBD1	NA	TRBJ1-3	TGTGCCAGCAGCTCCACAGGGGAGGCTGGAAACACCATATATTTT	CASSSTGEAGNTIYF
TRBV7-2	TRBD1	NA	TRBJ2-7	TGTGCCAGCAGCCGGGGGATCAGGCAGGGGGCCCACGAGCAGTACTTC	CASSRGIRQGAHEQYF
TRBV4-1	NA	NA	TRBJ1-3	TGCGCCAGCAGCCAAGATGAGGATTCGGCTGGAAACACCATATATTTT	CASSQDEDSAGNTIYF
TRBV27	TRBD2	NA	TRBJ2-7	TGTGCCAGCAGTTTATCATATTTTGGGGCGGGAGGGCCAGGGTCCTACGAGCAGTACTTC	CASSLSYFGAGGPGSYEQYF
TRBV2	NA	NA	TRBJ2-7	TGTGCCAGCAGGGTACAGGGACCCTACGAGCAGTACTTC	CASRVQGPYEQYF